This T cell receptor beta chain was obtained from a study of cytomegalovirus exposure and HLA in healthy donors. The study ran its PCR with 60 Vbeta and 13 Jbeta primers. The assay was immunoSEQ multiplex PCR, and TCRdb's table has in-frame clones only and misses some. The data show 70,000 to 95,000 clones, more than 55% seen once. This clone appeared a single time. Its matching antigen is unknown. Study-wide results and caveats: Exclusion as indistinguishable affected some V segments, including TRBV6-2 and TRBV6-3. Association of a missense DCLRE1C variant with TCR beta V- and J-gene trimming was reported in a later analysis.

Losses at the gene ends were 8 bases for V and 4 bases for J; bases not matched to a gene: 17. Germline V CDR1 and CDR2: SNHLY, FYNNEI. The CDR3 consists of 17 residues. The source of this sequence is a young woman in good health and CMV-seropositive. The chain combines TRBV2 with TRBJ2-3, with 8 bases aligning to TRBD2. Sequencing used PBMCs. The CDR3 loop is CASRKREGGLGADTQYF. CDR3 nucleotides: TGTGCCAGCCGAAAGAGGGAGGGGGGACTAGGTGCAGATACGCAGTATTTT.